This TCR beta chain was captured by sequencing in a study of blood T cell repertoires in COVID-19. CDR1 is MNHEY, CDR2 SVGAGI, per germline. There are 14 residues in the CDR3. Trimming shortened V by 2 bases and J by 2 bases, and 9 bases separated the two germline ends. TCRdb's table, derived via immunoSEQ multiplex PCR, lists solely in-frame clones and lacks some. The sample comprises about 180,000 clones, roughly 80% of which are singletons, and roughly 5% rests with the top ten. The sequence was collected from a woman aged 40 to 50 with acute COVID-19. This rearrangement joins TRBV6-5 to TRBJ1-1; D call uncertain. Sequencing was carried out using PBMCs or T cells enriched from blood (not recorded which). The CDR3 reads CASSYTGSNTEAFF. Written as DNA, the CDR3 is TGTGCCAGCAGTTACACCGGGAGCAACACTGAAGCTTTCTTT.